The next 14 T cell receptor beta chains were all read from a single sample in a study of graft-versus-host responses after intestinal transplantation. Clones were read by immunoSEQ multiplex PCR, and TCRdb kept only the in-frame ones, dropping some. The sample lists fewer than 10,000 clones; 95% to 98% were seen once. Sequenced here: PBMCs, sampled 23 days after intestinal transplant. These TCRs come from a human patient who received an intestinal transplant, so some T cells may come from the graft donor.

This sequence joins TRBV7-9 and TRBJ2-3; 10 bases align to TRBD1. Trimming cost V 1 base and J 5 bases; bases outside gene matches: 6. Germline loops: CDR1 SEHNR, CDR2 FQNEAQ (reference sequence). The CDR3 has 16 residues. The CDR3 region has the DNA TGTGCCAGCAGCTTAGGCCGGGACAGGGGAGTAGATACGCAGTATTTT. This gives the protein CASSLGRDRGVDTQYF.

The chain has TRBV19 and TRBJ2-4; D assignment may be TRBD1 or TRBD2 (6 bases each). V gave up 3 bases and J gave up 0 bases, with 15 bases separating them. The V gene's germline CDR1 is LNHDA and CDR2 SQIVND (reference sequence). The CDR3 runs 17 residues. This chain's CDR3 is CASSIVGGGLAKNIQYF. CDR3 in DNA: TGTGCCAGTAGTATCGTGGGGGGCGGCCTAGCCAAAAACATTCAGTACTTC.

The chain joins TRBV19 to TRBJ2-3; D is unresolved. Germline CDR1 is LNHDA and CDR2 is SQIVND (reference sequence). The V gene lost 9 bases and the J gene lost 0 bases, with 10 bases spanning the gap. The length of the CDR3 is 13 residues. In DNA form, the CDR3 reads TGTGCCAGCGAAGCTTCCAGCACAGATACGCAGTATTTT. Protein sequence: CASEASSTDTQYF.

This chain connects TRBV13 to TRBJ1-6; no clear D. V shed 0 bases and J shed 0 bases, with 3 bases lying between them. The CDR3 is 15 residues long. Germline V gene lookup returns CDR1 PRHDT and CDR2 FYEKMQ (reference sequence). The CDR3 DNA reads TGTGCCAGCAGCTTAGGGGGCTCCTATAATTCACCCCTCCACTTT. This codes for CASSLGGSYNSPLHF.

The chain uses TRBV29-1 and TRBJ2-7, with D maybe TRBD1 (6 bases). The length of the CDR3 is 15 residues. Trimming removed 1 base at V and 0 bases at J, with 13 bases between. Germline CDR1 reads SQVTM; CDR2 reads ANQGSEA. In nucleotides, the CDR3 is TGCAGCGTTGAAGCATGGGACACCAACTCCTACGAGCAGTACTTC. Encoded protein: CSVEAWDTNSYEQYF.

The chain combines TRBV5-4 with TRBJ2-3; 7 nucleotides align to TRBD1. CDR3 length: 14 residues. The V segment lost 4 bases and the J segment 2 bases; nucleotides outside the gene matches: 4. CDR1 SGHNT and CDR2 YYREEE come from the germline V gene (reference sequence). CDR3 in amino acids: CASSAGTVTDTQYF. The CDR3 coding sequence is TGTGCCAGCAGCGCCGGGACAGTCACAGATACGCAGTATTTT. The full variable domain, with the rest looked up from reference TRBV5-4 and TRBJ2-3, is ETGVTQSPTHLIKTRGQQVTLRCSSQSGHNTVSWYQQALGQGPQFIFQYYREEENGRGNFPPRFSGLQFPNYSSELNVNALELDDSALYLCASSAGTVTDTQYFGPGTRLTVL.

The chain employs TRBV12-5 and TRBJ2-1; TRBD2 agrees at 9 bases. The CDR3 runs to 16 residues. In germline, CDR1 is LGHNT, CDR2 FRNRAP. After removal of 6 bases from V and 3 bases from J, the junction contained 9 bases not matched to a gene. The CDR3 bases are TGTGCTAGTGGCGTTCTGACTAGCGGCCACTACAATGAGCAGTTCTTC. Amino acids: CASGVLTSGHYNEQFF. Together with reference TRBV12-5 and TRBJ2-1, the CDR3 gives the full variable domain: DARVTQTPRHKVTEMGQEVTMRCQPILGHNTVFWYRQTMMQGLELLAYFRNRAPLDDSGMPKDRFSAEMPDATLATLKIQPSEPRDSAVYFCASGVLTSGHYNEQFFGPGTRLTVL.

This chain links TRBV4-1 with TRBJ2-6; the D call may be TRBD1 or TRBD2 (5 bases each). CDR1 and CDR2 from the germline V gene are MGHRA and YSYEKL. CDR3 size: 18 residues. V was trimmed by 2 bases and J by 3 bases, leaving 17 bases between them. CDR3 sequence: CASSQRDPTTGGANVLTF. For the CDR3, the DNA is TGCGCCAGCAGCCAAAGGGACCCGACTACTGGTGGGGCCAACGTCCTGACTTTC.

The CDR3 spells CASSLGRVFKPQHF. CDR3 nucleotide sequence: TGTGCCAGCAGCTTAGGGCGGGTTTTCAAACCCCAGCATTTT. The chain joins TRBV7-2 to TRBJ1-5, with D hard to call. V lost 1 base and J 10 bases, leaving 14 bases between the germline ends. The germline CDR1 and CDR2 sequences are SGHTA and FQGNSA. The length of the CDR3 is 14 residues. Full variable domain (rest looked up from reference TRBV7-2 and TRBJ1-5): GAGVSQSPSNKVTEKGKDVELRCDPISGHTALYWYRQSLGQGLEFLIYFQGNSAPDKSGLPSDRFSAERTGGSVSTLTIQRTQQEDSAVYLCASSLGRVFKPQHFGDGTRLSIL.

The chain joins TRBV6-1 to TRBJ1-5; D ambiguous. V was clipped by 2 bases and J by 0 bases, with 8 bases between them. In germline, CDR1 is MNHNS, CDR2 SASEGT. This CDR3 spans 15 amino acids. CDR3 loop: CASSERRDSNQPQHF. The CDR3 nucleotides are TGTGCCAGCAGTGAAAGGAGGGATAGCAATCAGCCCCAGCATTTT.

This chain links TRBV6-6 with TRBJ2-1; tentatively, D is TRBD2 (6 bases). V was clipped by 2 bases and J by 6 bases, with 14 bases between them. The length of the CDR3 is 15 residues. Germline values: CDR1 MNHNY, CDR2 SVGAGI (reference sequence). The CDR3 is CASSYPSGGSNEQFF. In DNA form, the CDR3 reads TGTGCCAGCAGTTACCCGAGTGGGGGGAGCAATGAGCAGTTCTTC.

For the CDR3, the DNA is TGTGCCAGCAGCAAAACGGGAAACAGGGAGGACCAATACAATGAGCAGTTCTTC. It translates to CASSKTGNREDQYNEQFF. The V gene is TRBV21-1, the J gene TRBJ2-1. TRBV21-1 counts as a pseudogene. The CDR3 extends over 18 amino acids.

This chain connects TRBV27 to TRBJ2-7; D ambiguous. Trimming shortened V by 2 bases and J by 1 base, and 9 bases separated the two germline ends. The CDR3 contains 14 residues. The germline gives CDR1 MNHEY, CDR2 SMNVEV (reference sequence). CDR3 loop: CASSLEVRSYEQYF. In nucleotides, the CDR3 is TGTGCCAGCAGTTTAGAAGTTCGTTCCTACGAGCAGTACTTC.

V is TRBV7-2 and J is TRBJ2-3; 9 bases map to TRBD2. This CDR3 region has 17 residues. Germline V lookup: CDR1 SGHTA, CDR2 FQGNSA. V lost 7 bases, J lost 6 bases, and 17 bases stayed unmatched. Here the CDR3 reads CASTEGPGSGSWDTQYF. CDR3 in DNA: TGTGCCAGCACCGAAGGTCCGGGTAGCGGGAGCTGGGATACGCAGTATTTT.